Listed below are T cell receptor beta chains from one sample, sequenced in a study of CD8+CD57+ T cells in acquired aplastic anemia. In TCRdb, the reads were re-called with MiXCR into one record per CDR3 protein. The sample includes about 220,000 distinct CDR3 sequences, 34% of them seen just once. The sample comprised sorted CD4+, CD8+, or CD8+CD57+ T cells (not recorded which) from PBMCs. The receptor set was obtained from a human donor in good health, serving as a control. CDR3s include the opening cysteine and the closing phenylalanine or tryptophan. D genes are given only for firm matches. Some rows mark clone size as missing; the rest say once, few, many or name a class of expanded clone.

j_gene: TRBJ2-7; v_gene: TRBV19; d_gene: -; abundance: -; CDR3nt: TGTGCCACTCTGGACGGCTCCTACGAGCAGTACTTC; CDR3aa: CATLDGSYEQYF
j_gene: TRBJ1-6; v_gene: TRBV4-1; d_gene: TRBD1; abundance: -; CDR3nt: TGCGCCAGCCTAGACGTGGGACAGGGGGGTAAGTCACCCCTCCACTTT; CDR3aa: CASLDVGQGGKSPLHF
j_gene: TRBJ1-2; v_gene: TRBV2; d_gene: -; abundance: -; CDR3nt: TGTGCCAGCAGTGACGGGGTGCCTAACCATGGCTACACCTTC; CDR3aa: CASSDGVPNHGYTF
j_gene: TRBJ2-3; v_gene: TRBV7-3; d_gene: TRBD2; abundance: -; CDR3nt: TGTGCCAGCAGCTTTCACGGACTAGCAGGAGATACGCAGTATTTT; CDR3aa: CASSFHGLAGDTQYF
j_gene: TRBJ1-3; v_gene: TRBV3-1; d_gene: -; abundance: -; CDR3nt: TGTGCCAGCAGCCCGGGGATAAGCGCTGGAAACACCATATATTTT; CDR3aa: CASSPGISAGNTIYF
j_gene: TRBJ1-3; v_gene: TRBV20-1; d_gene: -; abundance: many; CDR3nt: TGCAGTGCTAGAGCAATCCCTGGAAACACCATATATTTT; CDR3aa: CSARAIPGNTIYF
j_gene: TRBJ2-1; v_gene: TRBV2; d_gene: -; abundance: many; CDR3nt: TGTGCCAGCAGTGAAGCTGAGTACAATGAGCAGTTCTTC; CDR3aa: CASSEAEYNEQFF
j_gene: TRBJ2-5; v_gene: TRBV11-2; d_gene: TRBD2; abundance: many; CDR3nt: TGTGCCAGCAGGCCATCAGCAGCGGGGAGGGAGACCCAGTACTTC; CDR3aa: CASRPSAAGRETQYF
j_gene: TRBJ2-5; v_gene: TRBV3-1; d_gene: -; abundance: -; CDR3nt: TGTGCCAGCAGACAGGGTAAGGCCCTTAGTGTGGAAGGGACCCAGTACTTC; CDR3aa: CASRQGKALSVEGTQYF
j_gene: TRBJ2-3; v_gene: TRBV10-3; d_gene: -; abundance: many; CDR3nt: TGTGCCATCAGTGAGCAAACAGAGACACTTAGCACAGATACGCAGTATTTT; CDR3aa: CAISEQTETLSTDTQYF
j_gene: TRBJ1-1; v_gene: TRBV3-1; d_gene: -; abundance: few; CDR3nt: TGTGCCAGCAGCCATTCGAACAACGCTGAAGCTTTCTTT; CDR3aa: CASSHSNNAEAFF
j_gene: TRBJ2-1; v_gene: TRBV15; d_gene: TRBD2; abundance: -; CDR3nt: TGTGCCACCAGCAGCTTAAGCGGGAGCCCCTACAATGAGCAGTTCTTC; CDR3aa: CATSSLSGSPYNEQFF
j_gene: TRBJ1-2; v_gene: TRBV24-1; d_gene: -; abundance: -; CDR3nt: TGTGCCACCAGTGACCCAGGGCACGGCTACACCTTC; CDR3aa: CATSDPGHGYTF
j_gene: TRBJ2-7; v_gene: TRBV5-4; d_gene: TRBD1; abundance: -; CDR3nt: TGTGCCAGCAGAAAGCCGGGACAGGGTAACTACGAGCAGTACTTC; CDR3aa: CASRKPGQGNYEQYF
j_gene: TRBJ2-7; v_gene: TRBV7-2; d_gene: TRBD1; abundance: -; CDR3nt: TGTGCCAGCAGTCGACAGGGTGTTTTATCCTACGAGCAGTACTTC; CDR3aa: CASSRQGVLSYEQYF